This T cell receptor beta chain was recovered during a study of blood T cell repertoires in COVID-19. The repertoire was sequenced with immunoSEQ multiplex PCR; TCRdb's copy has only in-frame clones and lacks some. Here the sample spans approximately 300,000 clones, more than 75% being singletons. V lost 4 bases and J 5 bases, leaving 15 bases between the germline ends. CDR3 size: 14 residues. The germline V gene has CDR1 MGHRA and CDR2 YSYEKL. The source is a young woman who had recovered from COVID-19. The chain is built from TRBV4-1 and TRBJ2-7; perhaps TRBD2 as D (6 bases). The sample consisted of PBMCs or T cells enriched from blood (not recorded which). The CDR3 nucleotides are TGCGCCAGCAGCCCAACGAGCGGGTACAACGAGCAGTACTTC. Its protein product is CASSPTSGYNEQYF.